Below, 7 T cell receptor beta chains from the same sample are listed, as sequenced in a study of T-cell reconstitution after alpha-beta-depleted transplantation in children (dated by TCRdb to between 2015 and 2016). The sample's treatment or condition, from its label and the paper: allogeneic hematopoietic cell transplantation with graft depleted of TCRalphabeta T cells and CD19 B cells. The method was PCR. Sequencing relied on an Illumina HiSeq 2500. To normalize quantification of the TCRbeta repertoire, the TCR libraries were built with molecular barcoding that relied on unique molecular identifiers. Starting from the raw public reads, TCRdb applied fastp trimming at Q25, assembled clones with MiXCR and retained in-frame beta chains. Rows are combined by CDR3 protein, so each entry shows the most common genes and DNA. In this sample the table shows hundreds of thousands of distinct CDR3 sequences, approximately 15% of which occur a single time. The top ten hold about 5% of the sample.

The sequences come from PBMCs, mostly from graft donor cells, collected 360 days after TCRalphabeta/CD19-depleted stem cell transplant. The receptors were gathered from a male patient under 18 who had a stem cell transplant for acute lymphoblastic leukemia, so the T cells may come from the graft donor.

This clonotype was seen only a few times. The chain combines TRBV28 with TRBJ1-5; 9 nucleotides agree with TRBD1. This CDR3 is 15 amino acids long. Trimming at V came to 5 bases and at J to 1 base, leaving 3 bases not matched to a gene. Germline V gene data show CDR1 as MDHEN and CDR2 as SYDVKM. The CDR3 bases are TGTGCCAGCAGTGCCGGGACAGGGAGCAATCAGCCCCAGCATTTT. As protein: CASSAGTGSNQPQHF.

The V and J genes are TRBV4-2 and TRBJ1-3; D unresolved. Trimming shortened V by 4 bases and J by 2 bases, and 12 bases separated the two germline ends. CDR1 LGHNA and CDR2 YNFKEQ come from the germline V gene. The CDR3 contains 15 residues. CDR3 region: CASSPRPPAGNTIYF. CDR3 nucleotide sequence: TGTGCCAGCAGCCCGAGGCCGCCGGCTGGAAACACCATATATTTT.

V gene TRBV4-2 combines with J gene TRBJ2-1; 12 positions agree with TRBD2. CDR3 length: 16 amino acids. The V and J ends lost 4 bases and 6 bases, in that order; junction bases with no gene match: 7. Germline V gives CDR1 LGHNA, CDR2 YNFKEQ. CDR3 nucleotides: TGTGCCAGCAGCCCCGTGACTAGCGGGGGTCTCAATGAGCAGTTCTTC. Translating gives CASSPVTSGGLNEQFF.

The rearrangement joins TRBV5-5 to TRBJ2-7; perhaps D is TRBD1 or TRBD2 (5 bases each). Germline lookup yields CDR1 SGHKS and CDR2 YYEKEE (reference sequence). This CDR3 is built from 14 residues. The germline V and J ends were trimmed by 5 bases and 2 bases, with 14 bases remaining between them. The DNA of the CDR3 is TGTGCCAGCAGTCCCTGGGGGACCCCCTACGAGCAGTACTTC. It is translated as CASSPWGTPYEQYF.

This clonotype turned up a few times. The chain couples TRBV12-3 or TRBV12-4 to TRBJ2-5; D uncertain. The ends were cut back, 6 bases at V and 9 bases at J, with 14 bases in the middle. This CDR3 comprises 12 residues. CDR3 in amino acids: CASSPFPGPQYF. In DNA, the CDR3 is TGTGCCAGCAGCCCCTTTCCGGGCCCCCAGTACTTC.

This chain uses TRBV11-2 with TRBJ2-2; perhaps TRBD2 as D (6 bases). V gave up 3 bases and J gave up 5 bases, with 16 bases separating them. Germline V gene sequence: CDR1 SGHAT, CDR2 FQNNGV. This CDR3 comprises 16 residues. The CDR3 DNA reads TGTGCCAGCAGCTTTCTATGGCGGGAAGGTACCGGGGAGCTGTTTTTT. The encoded protein is CASSFLWREGTGELFF.

The chain is built from TRBV27 and TRBJ1-2; D is unclear. The CDR3 extends over 13 amino acids. V was pared by 6 bases and J by 4 bases, with 12 bases between. Germline V CDR1 and CDR2: MNHEY, SMNVEV (reference sequence). The CDR3 DNA reads TGTGCCAGCAGCCCAAAGTTCGCCTATGGCTACACCTTC. Amino acids: CASSPKFAYGYTF.